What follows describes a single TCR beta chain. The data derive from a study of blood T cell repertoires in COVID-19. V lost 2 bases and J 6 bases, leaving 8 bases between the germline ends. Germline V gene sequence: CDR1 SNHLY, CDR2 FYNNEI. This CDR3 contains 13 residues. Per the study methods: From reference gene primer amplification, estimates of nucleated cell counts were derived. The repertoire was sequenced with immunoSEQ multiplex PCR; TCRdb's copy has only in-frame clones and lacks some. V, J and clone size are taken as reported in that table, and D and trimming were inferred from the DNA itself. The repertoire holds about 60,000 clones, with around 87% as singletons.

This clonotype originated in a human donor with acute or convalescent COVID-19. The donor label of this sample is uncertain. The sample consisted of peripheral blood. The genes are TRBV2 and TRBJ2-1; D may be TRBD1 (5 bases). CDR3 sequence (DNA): TGTGCCAGCAGTGAATACAGGAGCAATGAGCAGTTCTTC. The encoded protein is CASSEYRSNEQFF.